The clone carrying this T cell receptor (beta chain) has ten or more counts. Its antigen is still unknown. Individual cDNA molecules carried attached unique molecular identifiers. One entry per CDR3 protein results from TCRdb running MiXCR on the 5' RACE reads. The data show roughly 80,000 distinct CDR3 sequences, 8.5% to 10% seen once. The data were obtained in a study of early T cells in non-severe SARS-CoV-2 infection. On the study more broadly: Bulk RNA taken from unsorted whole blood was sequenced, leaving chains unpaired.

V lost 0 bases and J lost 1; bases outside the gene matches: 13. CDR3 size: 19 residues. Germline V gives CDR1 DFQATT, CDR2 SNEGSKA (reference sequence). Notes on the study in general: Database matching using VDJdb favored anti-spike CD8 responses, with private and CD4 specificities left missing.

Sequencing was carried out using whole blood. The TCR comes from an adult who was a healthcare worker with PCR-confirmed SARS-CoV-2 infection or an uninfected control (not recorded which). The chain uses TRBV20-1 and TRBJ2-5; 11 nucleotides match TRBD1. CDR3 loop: CSARDSAGGTGGRQETQYF. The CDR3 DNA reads TGCAGTGCTAGAGATAGTGCGGGTGGGACAGGGGGTCGCCAAGAGACCCAGTACTTC.